The next 23 T cell receptor beta chains were all read from a single sample in a study of cytomegalovirus exposure and HLA in healthy donors. With 60 Vbeta and 13 Jbeta primers, the PCR was carried out. Libraries were prepared by immunoSEQ multiplex PCR; TCRdb keeps only in-frame clonotypes and omits some of them. The profile shows about 150,000 clones, roughly 88% of them singletons. Material: PBMCs. These receptors all stem from a woman aged 40 to 50 in good health and CMV-seronegative.

The chain uses TRBV4-2 and TRBJ2-7; 7 bases align to TRBD2. Germline assignment: CDR1 LGHNA and CDR2 YNFKEQ. The trim removed 1 base at V and 2 bases at J, leaving 5 bases unmatched. The CDR3 sequence is 15 residues long. The CDR3 bases are TGTGCCAGCAGCCAAGCTGCGGGGGAAACCTACGAGCAGTACTTC. Protein sequence: CASSQAAGETYEQYF.

This chain links TRBV5-5 with TRBJ2-3, with 7 bases lining up with TRBD2. CDR1 and CDR2 (germline): SGHKS, YYEKEE (reference sequence). Trimming removed 4 bases from V and 3 bases from J; junction bases left unmatched: 5. CDR3 length: 14 residues. The CDR3: CASSRASGTDTQYF. CDR3 in DNA: TGTGCCAGCAGCAGGGCTAGCGGAACAGATACGCAGTATTTT. Complete variable domain (other parts from reference TRBV5-5 and TRBJ2-3): DAGVTQSPTHLIKTRGQQVTLRCSPISGHKSVSWYQQVLGQGPQFIFQYYEKEERGRGNFPDRFSARQFPNYSSELNVNALLLGDSALYLCASSRASGTDTQYFGPGTRLTVL.

The V and J genes are TRBV9 and TRBJ2-3; D is undetermined. The CDR3 extends over 12 amino acids. With 2 bases removed from V and 6 bases from J, the gap between germline ends came to 7 bases. CDR1 is SGDLS, CDR2 YYNGEE, per germline. The CDR3 bases are TGTGCCAGCAGCGTCTCGCGGGATACGCAGTATTTT. Its protein is CASSVSRDTQYF.

The chain employs TRBV5-1 and TRBJ2-3; the match to TRBD2 covers 7 bases. CDR1 SGHRS and CDR2 YFSETQ come from the germline V gene. The length of the CDR3 is 17 residues. V trimming: 0 bases; J trimming: 0 bases; junction bases outside the gene matches: 7. DNA of the CDR3: TGCGCCAGCAGCTTGGCCGCGGGGGAGAGGAGCACAGATACGCAGTATTTT. As protein: CASSLAAGERSTDTQYF.

The V gene is TRBV4-3, the J gene TRBJ1-2, with TRBD1 identical over 8 bases. This CDR3 has 16 amino acids. Losses at the gene ends were 1 base for V and 7 bases for J; bases not matched to a gene: 11. Germline V CDR1 and CDR2: LGHNA, YSLEER. The CDR3 nucleotides are TGCGCCAGCAGCCAAGTCGGGACAGGAAAATCTACTGGCTACACCTTC. Residues: CASSQVGTGKSTGYTF.

CDR3 region: CASSKTSGRKEPTDTQYF. The CDR3 DNA follows: TGTGCCAGTAGCAAGACTAGCGGGAGAAAGGAACCCACAGATACGCAGTATTTT. This sequence joins TRBV19 and TRBJ2-3, with 12 bases fitting TRBD2. Losses at the gene ends were 6 bases for V and 2 bases for J; bases not matched to a gene: 12. Germline V gives CDR1 LNHDA, CDR2 SQIVND (reference sequence). This CDR3 comprises 18 residues.

The rearrangement uses TRBV7-2 and TRBJ1-1; no reliable D call. The length of the CDR3 is 13 residues. In germline, CDR1 is SGHTA, CDR2 FQGNSA. V lost 3 bases to trimming and J lost 5 bases, with 10 bases between them. In DNA form, the CDR3 reads TGTGCCAGCAGCTTGGGAGTAAGGACTGAAGCTTTCTTT. It codes for CASSLGVRTEAFF.

The chain is built from TRBV7-8 and TRBJ2-7, with 8 bases fitting TRBD2. Trimming at V came to 4 bases and at J to 3 bases, leaving 8 bases not matched to a gene. The germline V gene encodes CDR1 SGHVS and CDR2 FQNEAQ. CDR3 length equals 15 residues. CDR3 in amino acids: CASSSTTSAGYEQYF. The DNA for the CDR3 is TGTGCCAGCAGCTCAACGACTAGCGCCGGCTACGAGCAGTACTTC.

This chain connects TRBV2 to TRBJ1-4, with TRBD1 identical over 12 bases. Per germline, CDR1 SNHLY and CDR2 FYNNEI. This CDR3 comprises 19 residues. V lost 4 bases to trimming and J lost 0 bases; unmatched junction nucleotides: 9. Here the CDR3 DNA reads TGTGCCAGCAGTGTCCCGGGACAGGGGGCAGAAGCAACTAATGAAAAACTGTTTTTT. Residues: CASSVPGQGAEATNEKLFF.

The rearrangement joins TRBV5-1 to TRBJ2-3; a weak D match, TRBD2 (5 bases). The CDR3 consists of 16 residues. The germline CDR1 and CDR2 sequences are SGHRS and YFSETQ. V was shortened by 7 bases and J by 2 bases, with 20 bases between the two germline ends. CDR3 nucleotide sequence: TGCGCCAGCCTCCCGGCCAGCGGAGGACTCACAGATACGCAGTATTTT. Translation: CASLPASGGLTDTQYF.

This clone was counted a single time. V is TRBV5-5 and J is TRBJ2-7, with TRBD1 identical over 8 bases. Per germline, CDR1 SGHKS and CDR2 YYEKEE (reference sequence). The CDR3 sequence is 15 residues long. V lost 6 bases to trimming and J lost 6 bases; unmatched junction nucleotides: 14. CDR3 amino acids: CASTQSGTGGGEQYF. CDR3 bases: TGTGCCAGCACCCAATCCGGGACAGGTGGTGGCGAGCAGTACTTC.

The chain employs TRBV5-6 and TRBJ2-5; 7 bases line up with TRBD1. Germline V gene sequence: CDR1 SGHDT, CDR2 YYEEEE. Trimming took 2 bases from V and 1 from J; bases not matched to a gene: 5. The CDR3 length is 15 residues. The CDR3 reads CASSFPTGVQETQYF. As DNA, the CDR3 is TGTGCCAGCAGCTTCCCCACAGGGGTCCAAGAGACCCAGTACTTC.

V usage is TRBV11-3 and J usage is TRBJ2-5, with D maybe TRBD2 (6 bases). Trimming left V 3 bases short and J 3 bases short, with 11 bases between. CDR1 is SGHNT and CDR2 is YENEEA in the germline V gene. CDR3 length equals 14 residues. Here the CDR3 DNA reads TGTGCCAGCAGCTTTCTGCGGGGTGAAGAGACCCAGTACTTC. Residues: CASSFLRGEETQYF. Together with reference TRBV11-3 and TRBJ2-5, the CDR3 gives the full variable domain: EAGVVQSPRYKIIEKKQPVAFWCNPISGHNTLYWYLQNLGQGPELLIRYENEEAVDDSQLPKDRFSAERLKGVDSTLKIQPAELGDSAVYLCASSFLRGEETQYFGPGTRLLVL.

This clone was picked up one time. The chain recombines TRBV29-1 with TRBJ1-2; D gene uncertain. The germline V gene encodes CDR1 SQVTM and CDR2 ANQGSEA. V shed 7 bases and J shed 8 bases, with 14 bases lying between them. The CDR3 runs 11 residues. CDR3 residues: CSAGSVRGYTF. The CDR3 nucleotides are TGCAGCGCGGGGTCGGTGAGGGGCTACACCTTC.

The chain has TRBV7-3 and TRBJ2-2; TRBD2 matches 9 bases. This CDR3 is 15 amino acids long. CDR1 SGHTA and CDR2 FQGTGA come from the germline V gene. The V gene end was trimmed by 2 bases and the J gene end by 4 bases; junction bases not matched to a gene: 2. CDR3 nucleotide sequence: TGTGCCAGCAGCTTATCGACTAGCGGCACCGGGGAGCTGTTTTTT. This gives the protein CASSLSTSGTGELFF.

The chain is built from TRBV28 and TRBJ2-3; no definite D call. Germline V lookup: CDR1 MDHEN, CDR2 SYDVKM. CDR3 length: 12 residues. With 2 bases removed from V and 3 bases from J, the gap between germline ends came to 3 bases. The CDR3 sequence is CASSLRTDTQYF. The CDR3, as DNA: TGTGCCAGCAGTTTACGGACAGATACGCAGTATTTT.

Written as DNA, the CDR3 is TGTGCCAGCAGTCGACAGGGAAGCAATCAGCCCCAGCATTTT. Its protein is CASSRQGSNQPQHF. This chain links TRBV6-6 with TRBJ1-5; 7 nucleotides match TRBD1. V lost 5 bases to trimming and J lost 1 base; unmatched junction nucleotides: 2. CDR3 length: 14 residues. Per the germline V gene, CDR1 is MNHNY and CDR2 is SVGAGI (reference sequence).

This chain connects TRBV18 to TRBJ2-5; no clear D gene. This CDR3 is 14 amino acids long. The V end was cut by 2 bases, the J end by 2 bases, with 9 bases between. The germline gives CDR1 KGHSH, CDR2 LQKENI. CDR3 DNA sequence: TGTGCCAGCTCACCATCCTACGGGCAAGAGACCCAGTACTTC. Protein product: CASSPSYGQETQYF.

The DNA of the CDR3 is TGTGCCAGCAGCCAAGATCAAGATAACCGCGGCTATGGCTACACCTTC. Translated: CASSQDQDNRGYGYTF. V gene TRBV4-2 combines with J gene TRBJ1-2; no firm D call. Germline values: CDR1 LGHNA, CDR2 YNFKEQ. The V and J ends lost 0 bases and 4 bases respectively, with 15 bases between them. The CDR3 extends over 16 amino acids.

V usage is TRBV5-4 and J usage is TRBJ1-3; no firm D call. V was clipped by 0 bases and J by 4 bases, with 8 bases between them. Germline V CDR1 and CDR2: SGHNT, YYREEE (reference sequence). The CDR3 totals 14 residues. The CDR3 loop is CASSLAGLGNTIYF. Here the CDR3 DNA reads TGTGCCAGCAGCTTGGCCGGGTTAGGAAACACCATATATTTT.

The rearrangement uses TRBV20-1 and TRBJ2-1; D not resolved. Trimming removed 6 bases at V and 6 bases at J, with 9 bases between. The CDR3 runs to 11 residues. The germline gives CDR1 DFQATT, CDR2 SNEGSKA (reference sequence). In nucleotides, the CDR3 is TGCAGTGCCCTAGTTGGCAATGAGCAGTTCTTC. Amino acid sequence: CSALVGNEQFF.

This chain joins TRBV7-9 and TRBJ2-7; 7 bases line up with TRBD2. Germline values: CDR1 SEHNR, CDR2 FQNEAQ (reference sequence). This CDR3 has 13 residues. The V segment lost 5 bases and the J segment 3 bases; nucleotides outside the gene matches: 4. In nucleotides, the CDR3 is TGTGCCAGCAGCCCTGGGGGGGGCTACGAGCAGTACTTC. This codes for CASSPGGGYEQYF.

The V and J genes are TRBV10-3 and TRBJ1-1; D is unclear. In germline, CDR1 is ENHRY, CDR2 SYGVKD. Deletions cut 4 bases from V and 0 bases from J, with 6 bases between. This CDR3 has 13 residues. CDR3 residues: CAISAEMNTEAFF. The CDR3 coding sequence is TGTGCCATCAGTGCCGAGATGAACACTGAAGCTTTCTTT.